This T cell receptor (beta chain) was obtained from a study of technical replicates of blood from a handful of donors. TCRdb's table, derived via immunoSEQ multiplex PCR, lists solely in-frame clones and lacks some. The table records more than 70,000 clones, just over 90% of them present only once. This CDR3 has 13 amino acids. Germline CDR1 WSHSY, CDR2 SAAADI. V shed 4 bases and J shed 10 bases, with 11 bases lying between them. V usage is TRBV10-2 and J usage is TRBJ1-6, with D unclear. The specimen was T cells isolated from PBMCs. The sequence came from a human donor in good health. The CDR3 spells CASSGPTPSPLHF. CDR3 nucleotide sequence: TGCGCCAGCAGTGGCCCTACTCCCTCACCCCTCCACTTT.